The clone carrying this TCR beta chain was seen many times. The antigen remains undetermined. TCRdb recomputed calls from the 5' RACE reads with MiXCR, one row per CDR3 protein. Of fewer than 250,000 distinct CDR3 sequences in the sample, approximately 7% were seen once. The data stem from a study of identical twins. Study-wide results and limits: These conclusions were based on statistical analysis (cross-sectional, not following the same donors).

Unmatched junction bases numbered 5, after V lost 4 bases and J lost 2 bases. The germline V gene encodes CDR1 LNHNV and CDR2 YYDKDF (reference sequence). The CDR3 contains 15 residues. This same sample was also taken into another study, of yellow fever vaccine responses in identical twins. That study reports: Twins' vaccine T cell responses reportedly seemed partly convergent and partly personalized.

Sequenced material: memory (CD45RO+) T cells sorted from blood. The TCR sequence derives from a woman younger than 30 in good health. The rearrangement uses TRBV15 and TRBJ2-3; 8 positions agree with TRBD1. CDR3 coding DNA: TGTGCCACCAGCAAGGGACAGGAACACACAGATACGCAGTATTTT. The encoded protein is CATSKGQEHTDTQYF.